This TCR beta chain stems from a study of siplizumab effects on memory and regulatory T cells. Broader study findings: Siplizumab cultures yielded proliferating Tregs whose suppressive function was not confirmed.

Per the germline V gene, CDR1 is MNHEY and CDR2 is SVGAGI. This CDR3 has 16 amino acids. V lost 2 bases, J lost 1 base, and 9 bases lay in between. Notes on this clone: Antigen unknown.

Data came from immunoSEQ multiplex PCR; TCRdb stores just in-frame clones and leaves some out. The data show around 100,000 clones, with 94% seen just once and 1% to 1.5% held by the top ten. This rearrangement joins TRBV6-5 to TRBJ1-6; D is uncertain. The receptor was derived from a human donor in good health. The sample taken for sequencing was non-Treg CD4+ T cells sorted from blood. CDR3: CASSYNGESYNSPLHF. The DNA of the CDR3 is TGTGCCAGCAGTTACAACGGGGAATCCTATAATTCACCCCTCCACTTT.